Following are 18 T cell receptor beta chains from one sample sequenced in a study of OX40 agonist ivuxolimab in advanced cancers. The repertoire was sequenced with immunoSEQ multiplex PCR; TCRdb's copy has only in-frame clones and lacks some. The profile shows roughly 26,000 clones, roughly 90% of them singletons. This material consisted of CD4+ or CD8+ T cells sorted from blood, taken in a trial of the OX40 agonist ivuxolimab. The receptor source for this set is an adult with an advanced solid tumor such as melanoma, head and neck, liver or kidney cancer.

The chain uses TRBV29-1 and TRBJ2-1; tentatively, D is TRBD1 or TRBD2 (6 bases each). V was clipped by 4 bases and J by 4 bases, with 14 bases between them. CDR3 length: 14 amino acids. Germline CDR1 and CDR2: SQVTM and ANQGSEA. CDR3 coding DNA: TGCAGCGTTGCCTTGGGGGGCCGGTACAATGAGCAGTTCTTC. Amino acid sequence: CSVALGGRYNEQFF.

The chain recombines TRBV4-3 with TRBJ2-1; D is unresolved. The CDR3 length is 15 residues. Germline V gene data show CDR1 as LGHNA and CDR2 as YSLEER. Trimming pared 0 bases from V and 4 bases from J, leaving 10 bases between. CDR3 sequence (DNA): TGCGCCAGCAGCCAAGACATAACAGCTTACAATGAGCAGTTCTTC. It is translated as CASSQDITAYNEQFF.

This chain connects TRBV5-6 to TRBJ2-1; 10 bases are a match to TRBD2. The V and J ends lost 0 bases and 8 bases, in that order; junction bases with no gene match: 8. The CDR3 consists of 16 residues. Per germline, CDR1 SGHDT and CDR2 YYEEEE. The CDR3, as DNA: TGTGCCAGCAGCTTGGGGCCTAGCGGGAGTGAATATGAGCAGTTCTTC. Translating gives CASSLGPSGSEYEQFF.

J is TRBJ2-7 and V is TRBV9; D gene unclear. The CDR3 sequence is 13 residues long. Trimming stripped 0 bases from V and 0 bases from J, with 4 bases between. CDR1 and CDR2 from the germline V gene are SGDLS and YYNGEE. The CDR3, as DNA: TGTGCCAGCAGCGTAGGGGGCTCCTACGAGCAGTACTTC. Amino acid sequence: CASSVGGSYEQYF.

The CDR3 loop is CASSYPTGGVYGYTF. In DNA form, the CDR3 reads TGTGCCAGCAGTTACCCAACAGGGGGCGTCTATGGCTACACCTTC. The V and J genes are TRBV6-5 and TRBJ1-2; 9 bases are a match to TRBD1. The CDR3 consists of 15 residues. Germline CDR1 reads MNHEY; CDR2 reads SVGAGI. The V segment lost 2 bases and the J segment 4 bases; nucleotides outside the gene matches: 5.

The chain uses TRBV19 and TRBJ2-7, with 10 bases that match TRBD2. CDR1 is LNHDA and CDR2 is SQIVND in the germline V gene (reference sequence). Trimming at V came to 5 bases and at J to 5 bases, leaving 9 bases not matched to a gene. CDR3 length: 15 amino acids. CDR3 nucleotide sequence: TGTGCCAGTAGTCCCCTAGCGGGAGCACCCCACGAGCAGTACTTC. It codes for CASSPLAGAPHEQYF.

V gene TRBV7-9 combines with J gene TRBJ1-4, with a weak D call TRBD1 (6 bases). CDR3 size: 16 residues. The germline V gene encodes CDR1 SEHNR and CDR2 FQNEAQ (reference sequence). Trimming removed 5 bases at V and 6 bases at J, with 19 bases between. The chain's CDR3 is CASSIPGDSVYEKLFF. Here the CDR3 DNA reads TGTGCCAGCAGCATTCCAGGGGATTCGGTGTATGAAAAACTGTTTTTT. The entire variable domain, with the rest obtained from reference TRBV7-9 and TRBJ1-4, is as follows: DTGVSQNPRHKITKRGQNVTFRCDPISEHNRLYWYRQTLGQGPEFLTYFQNEAQLEKSRLLSDRFSAERPKGSFSTLEIQRTEQGDSAMYLCASSIPGDSVYEKLFFGSGTQLSVL.

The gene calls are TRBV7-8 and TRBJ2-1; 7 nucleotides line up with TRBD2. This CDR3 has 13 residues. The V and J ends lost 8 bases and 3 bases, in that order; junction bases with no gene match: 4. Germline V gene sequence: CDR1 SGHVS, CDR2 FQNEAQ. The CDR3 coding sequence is TGTGCCAGCGGGCGGGAGAACTACAATGAGCAGTTCTTC. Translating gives CASGRENYNEQFF.

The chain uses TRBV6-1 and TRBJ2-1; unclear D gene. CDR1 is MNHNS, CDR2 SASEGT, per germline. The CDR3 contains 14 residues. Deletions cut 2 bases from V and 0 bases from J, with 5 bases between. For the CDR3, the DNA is TGTGCCAGCAGTGAAAACTACTCCTACAATGAGCAGTTCTTC. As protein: CASSENYSYNEQFF.

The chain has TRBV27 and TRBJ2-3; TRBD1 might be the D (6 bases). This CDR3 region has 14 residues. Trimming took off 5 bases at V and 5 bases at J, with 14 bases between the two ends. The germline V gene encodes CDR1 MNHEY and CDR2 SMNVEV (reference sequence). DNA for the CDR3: TGTGCCAGCAGTCCCCTGGACAGTCAAGATACGCAGTATTTT. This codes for CASSPLDSQDTQYF.

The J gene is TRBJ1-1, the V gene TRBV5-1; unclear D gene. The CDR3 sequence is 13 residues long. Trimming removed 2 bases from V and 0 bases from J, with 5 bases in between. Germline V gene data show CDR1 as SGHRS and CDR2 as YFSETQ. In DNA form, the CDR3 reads TGCGCCAGCAGCTTTGATCTGAACACTGAAGCTTTCTTT. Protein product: CASSFDLNTEAFF.

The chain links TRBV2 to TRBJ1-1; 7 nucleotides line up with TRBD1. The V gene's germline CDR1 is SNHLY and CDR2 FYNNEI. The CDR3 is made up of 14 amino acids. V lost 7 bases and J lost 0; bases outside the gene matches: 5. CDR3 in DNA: TGTGCCAGCAAGGGACAGTTTATGAACACTGAAGCTTTCTTT. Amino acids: CASKGQFMNTEAFF.

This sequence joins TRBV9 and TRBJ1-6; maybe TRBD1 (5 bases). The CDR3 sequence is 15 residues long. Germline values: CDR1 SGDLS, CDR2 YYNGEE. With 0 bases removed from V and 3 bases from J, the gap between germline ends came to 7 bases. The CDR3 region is CASSVGGFYNSPLHF. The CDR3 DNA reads TGTGCCAGCAGCGTAGGGGGGTTCTATAATTCACCCCTCCACTTT.

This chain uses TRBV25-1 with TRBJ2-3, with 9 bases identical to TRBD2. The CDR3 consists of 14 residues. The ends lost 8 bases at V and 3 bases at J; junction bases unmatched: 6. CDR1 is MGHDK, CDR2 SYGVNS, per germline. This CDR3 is CASGSGRYTDTQYF. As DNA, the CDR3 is TGTGCCAGCGGTAGCGGGAGATATACAGATACGCAGTATTTT.

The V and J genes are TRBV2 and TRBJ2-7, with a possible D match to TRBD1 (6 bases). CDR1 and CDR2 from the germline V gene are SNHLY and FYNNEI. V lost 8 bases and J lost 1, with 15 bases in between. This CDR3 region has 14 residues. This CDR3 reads CASEYWTESYEQYF. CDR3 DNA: TGTGCCAGCGAATACTGGACAGAGTCCTACGAGCAGTACTTC.

The CDR3 reads CASSQEPAGSSYEQYF. The DNA of the CDR3 is TGTGCCAGCAGCCAAGAACCAGCGGGGAGCTCCTACGAGCAGTACTTC. The gene calls are TRBV14 and TRBJ2-7, with 7 bases matching TRBD2. V gave up 0 bases and J gave up 0 bases; unmatched junction bases: 5. Germline V gene sequence: CDR1 SGHDN, CDR2 FVKESK. This CDR3 is built from 16 residues.

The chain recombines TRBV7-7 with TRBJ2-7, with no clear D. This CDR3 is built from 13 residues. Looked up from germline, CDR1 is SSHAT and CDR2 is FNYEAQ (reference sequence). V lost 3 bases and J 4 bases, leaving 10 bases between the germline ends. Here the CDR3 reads CASSLEPNYEQYF. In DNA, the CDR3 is TGTGCCAGCAGCTTGGAACCGAATTACGAGCAGTACTTC.

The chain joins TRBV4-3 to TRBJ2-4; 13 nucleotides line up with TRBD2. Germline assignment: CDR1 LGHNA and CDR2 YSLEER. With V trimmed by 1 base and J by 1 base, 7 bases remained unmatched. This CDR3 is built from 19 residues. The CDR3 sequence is CASSQGAGLAGVAKNIQYF. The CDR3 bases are TGCGCCAGCAGCCAAGGGGCAGGACTAGCGGGGGTGGCCAAAAACATTCAGTACTTC.